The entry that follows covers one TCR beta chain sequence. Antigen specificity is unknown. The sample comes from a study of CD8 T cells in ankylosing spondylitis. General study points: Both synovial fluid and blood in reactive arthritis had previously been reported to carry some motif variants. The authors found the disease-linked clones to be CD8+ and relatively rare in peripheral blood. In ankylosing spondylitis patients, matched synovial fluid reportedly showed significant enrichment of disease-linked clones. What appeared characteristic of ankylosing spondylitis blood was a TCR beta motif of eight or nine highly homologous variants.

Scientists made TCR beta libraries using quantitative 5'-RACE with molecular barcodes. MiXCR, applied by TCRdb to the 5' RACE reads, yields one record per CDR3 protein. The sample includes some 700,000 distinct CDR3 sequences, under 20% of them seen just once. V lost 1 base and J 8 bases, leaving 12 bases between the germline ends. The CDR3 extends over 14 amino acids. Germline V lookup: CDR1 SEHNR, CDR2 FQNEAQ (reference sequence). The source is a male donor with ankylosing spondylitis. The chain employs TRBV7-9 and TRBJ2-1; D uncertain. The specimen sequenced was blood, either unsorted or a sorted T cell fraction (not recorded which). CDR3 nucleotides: TGTGCCAGCAGCTTAGGAAATAGTTTCGATGAGCAGTTCTTC. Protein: CASSLGNSFDEQFF.